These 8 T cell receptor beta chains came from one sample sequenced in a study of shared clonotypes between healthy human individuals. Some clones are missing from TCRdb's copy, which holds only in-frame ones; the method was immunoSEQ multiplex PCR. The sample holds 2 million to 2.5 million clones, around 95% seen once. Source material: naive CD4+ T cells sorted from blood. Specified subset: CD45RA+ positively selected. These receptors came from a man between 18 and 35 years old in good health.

The CDR3 protein is CASSRSLSEQYF. The CDR3 DNA follows: TGTGCCAGCAGTCGCTCCCTCTCCGAGCAGTACTTC. The chain links TRBV28 to TRBJ2-7; unclear D gene. The CDR3 has 12 residues. V dropped 5 bases and J dropped 6 bases, with 11 bases sitting between them. Germline-derived CDR1 and CDR2 are MDHEN and SYDVKM.

The CDR3 sequence: CATRPGSTDTQYF. In DNA, the CDR3 is TGTGCCACCCGGCCGGGGAGCACAGATACGCAGTATTTT. The V call is TRBV15, the J call TRBJ2-3, with D tentatively TRBD2 (5 bases). The germline gives CDR1 LNHNV, CDR2 YYDKDF (reference sequence). The CDR3 has 13 amino acids. V dropped 8 bases and J dropped 0 bases, with 9 bases sitting between them.

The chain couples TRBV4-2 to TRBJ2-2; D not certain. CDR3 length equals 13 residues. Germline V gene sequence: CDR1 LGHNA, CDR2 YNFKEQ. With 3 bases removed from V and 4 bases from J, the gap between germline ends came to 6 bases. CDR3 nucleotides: TGTGCCAGCAGCCAGGCGCGCACCGGGGAGCTGTTTTTT. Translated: CASSQARTGELFF.

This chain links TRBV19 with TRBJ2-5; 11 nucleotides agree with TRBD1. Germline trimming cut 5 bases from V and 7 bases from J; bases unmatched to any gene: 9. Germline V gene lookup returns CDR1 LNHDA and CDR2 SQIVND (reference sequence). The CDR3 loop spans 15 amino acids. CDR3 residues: CASSFGTGGMGTQYF. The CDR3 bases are TGTGCCAGTAGTTTTGGGACAGGGGGAATGGGGACCCAGTACTTC.

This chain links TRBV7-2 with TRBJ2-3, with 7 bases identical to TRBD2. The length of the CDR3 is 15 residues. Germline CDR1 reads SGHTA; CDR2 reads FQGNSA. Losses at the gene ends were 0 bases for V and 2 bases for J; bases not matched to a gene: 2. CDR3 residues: CASSLAGLLTDTQYF. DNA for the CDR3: TGTGCCAGCAGCTTAGCGGGACTACTCACAGATACGCAGTATTTT.

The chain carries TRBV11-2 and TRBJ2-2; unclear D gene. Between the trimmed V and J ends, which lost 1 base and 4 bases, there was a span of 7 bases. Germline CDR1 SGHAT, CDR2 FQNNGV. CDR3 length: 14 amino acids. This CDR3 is CASSLGHFTGELFF. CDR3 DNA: TGTGCCAGCAGCTTAGGGCATTTCACCGGGGAGCTGTTTTTT.

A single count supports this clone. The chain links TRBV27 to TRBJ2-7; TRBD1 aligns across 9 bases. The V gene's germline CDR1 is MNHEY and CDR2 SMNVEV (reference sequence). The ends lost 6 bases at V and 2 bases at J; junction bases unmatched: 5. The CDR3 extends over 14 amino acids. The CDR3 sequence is CASSKTGGTYEQYF. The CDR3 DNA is TGTGCCAGCAGCAAGACAGGGGGGACCTACGAGCAGTACTTC.

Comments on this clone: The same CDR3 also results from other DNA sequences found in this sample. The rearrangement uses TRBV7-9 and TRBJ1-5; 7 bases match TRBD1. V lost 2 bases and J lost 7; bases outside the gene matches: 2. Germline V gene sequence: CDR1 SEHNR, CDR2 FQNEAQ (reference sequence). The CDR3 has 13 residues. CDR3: CASSLTGDQPQHF. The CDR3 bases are TGTGCCAGCAGCTTAACAGGGGACCAGCCCCAGCATTTT.